This paragraph reports one T cell receptor beta chain. The antigen is undetermined. One end of the junction fails to match germline, which may point to a read error. Libraries were prepared by immunoSEQ multiplex PCR; TCRdb keeps only in-frame clonotypes and omits some of them. This table has 5,700 or so clones, about 80% appearing once. The data belong to a study of T cell clonotyping in hematopoietic cell transplantation. Germline V gene sequence: CDR1 SGHVS, CDR2 FQNEAQ. CDR3 length: 15 amino acids. Recipient blood drawn about 28 days pretransplant and days 30, 100, 180 after. Study outcomes and limitations: After transplant, recipient diversity fell while pathologically expanded clonotypes grew through day 180. Broader posttransplant TCR repertoire diversity was predicted by graft donor and pretransplant recipient Inverse Simpson Index values. Cells were unsorted, so CD4 and CD8 contributions were not separated.

Here the sequenced sample was PBMCs, taken 100 days after allogeneic stem cell transplant. This chain connects TRBV7-8 to TRBJ2-3; 8 nucleotides match TRBD2. The receptor comes from a male patient between 50 and 60 years old who had an allogeneic stem cell transplant from an unrelated donor, so the T cells may come from the graft donor. Some clones in this sample may be carry-over from other donors' samples. The CDR3 loop is CASSYPAGAGDTRYF. CDR3 nucleotides: TGTGCCAGCAGCTACCCAGCGGGGGCCGGGGATACGCGGTATTTT.